The 3 T cell receptor beta chains listed next were all sequenced from one sample in a study of blood T cell repertoires in COVID-19. The data were produced by immunoSEQ multiplex PCR, yet TCRdb's version contains in-frame clones alone and is incomplete. The repertoire includes about 350,000 clones, roughly 89% of them detected once, and around 3.9% sits in the top ten. The specimen sequenced was peripheral blood. The origin of the receptors is a woman aged 55-70 years with COVID-19, enrolled during active disease.

This clone appeared once. The V call is TRBV28, the J call TRBJ2-7; a weak D match, TRBD2 (6 bases). The CDR3 extends over 15 amino acids. The V and J ends lost 0 bases and 5 bases respectively, with 14 bases between them. Germline V gene data show CDR1 as MDHEN and CDR2 as SYDVKM. The CDR3 DNA is TGTGCCAGCAGTTTATGGGCAGGGAGGAACAACGAGCAGTACTTC. It specifies CASSLWAGRNNEQYF. Using reference TRBV28 and TRBJ2-7 for the parts outside the CDR3, the full variable domain is DVKVTQSSRYLVKRTGEKVFLECVQDMDHENMFWYRQDPGLGLRLIYFSYDVKMKEKGDIPEGYSVSREKKERFSLILESASTNQTSMYLCASSLWAGRNNEQYFGPGTRLTVT.

The gene calls are TRBV6-5 and TRBJ2-3; TRBD1 might be the D (5 bases). CDR3 length: 12 residues. Looked up from germline, CDR1 is MNHEY and CDR2 is SVGAGI. V lost 7 bases and J lost 4, with 9 bases in between. CDR3 loop: CASIAGSDTQYF. The CDR3 DNA is TGTGCCAGCATTGCAGGGTCAGATACGCAGTATTTT.

This clone appeared once. V is TRBV15 and J is TRBJ1-2; maybe TRBD1 (6 bases). Trimming left V 6 bases short and J 4 bases short, with 12 bases between. In germline, CDR1 is LNHNV, CDR2 YYDKDF (reference sequence). CDR3 length: 13 amino acids. The DNA of the CDR3 is TGTGCCACCAGTCAGGACAGCGTCTATGGCTACACCTTC. This encodes CATSQDSVYGYTF. Complete variable domain (other parts from reference TRBV15 and TRBJ1-2): DAMVIQNPRYQVTQFGKPVTLSCSQTLNHNVMYWYQQKSSQAPKLLFHYYDKDFNNEADTPDNFQSRRPNTSFCFLDIRSPGLGDTAMYLCATSQDSVYGYTFGSGTRLTVV.